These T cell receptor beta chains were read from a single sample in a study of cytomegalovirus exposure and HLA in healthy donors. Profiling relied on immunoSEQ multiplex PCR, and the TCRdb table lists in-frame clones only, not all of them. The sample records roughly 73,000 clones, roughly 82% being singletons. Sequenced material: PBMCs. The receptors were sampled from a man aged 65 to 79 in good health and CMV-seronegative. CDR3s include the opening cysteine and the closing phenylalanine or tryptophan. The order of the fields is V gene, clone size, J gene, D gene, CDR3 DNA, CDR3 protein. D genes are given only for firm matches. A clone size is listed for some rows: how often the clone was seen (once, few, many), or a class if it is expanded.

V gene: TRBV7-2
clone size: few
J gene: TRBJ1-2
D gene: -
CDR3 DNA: TGTGCCAGCAGCTCGGACAGTACTAACTATGGCTACACCTTC
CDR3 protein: CASSSDSTNYGYTF

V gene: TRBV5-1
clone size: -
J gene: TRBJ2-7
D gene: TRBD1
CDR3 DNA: TGCGCCAGCAGCTTGGGGGCCCAAACCGGGACAGGCGCTAACGAGCAGTACTTC
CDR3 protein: CASSLGAQTGTGANEQYF

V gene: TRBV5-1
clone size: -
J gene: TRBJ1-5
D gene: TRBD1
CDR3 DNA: TGCGCCAGCAGCCCCACAGGGGGTCCTTTTCAGCCCCAGCATTTT
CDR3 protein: CASSPTGGPFQPQHF

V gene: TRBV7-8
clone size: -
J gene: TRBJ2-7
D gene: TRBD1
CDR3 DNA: TGTGCCAGCAGCTCGACGGGACAGGTCGACTTCTACTTC
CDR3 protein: CASSSTGQVDFYF

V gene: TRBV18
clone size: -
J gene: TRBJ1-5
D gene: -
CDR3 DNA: TGTGCCAGCTCACCATCGCCCGGGAACAATCAGCCCCAGCATTTT
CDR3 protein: CASSPSPGNNQPQHF

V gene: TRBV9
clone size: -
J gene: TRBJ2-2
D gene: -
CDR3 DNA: TGTGCCAGCAGCCCAGCGGGCGCGAACACCGGGGAGCTGTTTTTT
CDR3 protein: CASSPAGANTGELFF

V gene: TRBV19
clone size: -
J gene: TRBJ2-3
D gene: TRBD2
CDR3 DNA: TGTGCCAGTAGTACCCCGTGGGCTAGCGGGGGGTCGTTTAGCACAGATACGCAGTATTTT
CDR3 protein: CASSTPWASGGSFSTDTQYF

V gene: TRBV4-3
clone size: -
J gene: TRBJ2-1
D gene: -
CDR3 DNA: TGCGCCAGCAGCCGTCGGAGGGAGAGCTCCTACAATGAGCAGTTCTTC
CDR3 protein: CASSRRRESSYNEQFF

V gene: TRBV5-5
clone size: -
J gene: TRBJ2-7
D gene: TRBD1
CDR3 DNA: TGTGCCAGCAGCACTGGACAGGTCGGAGCCTACGAGCAGTACTTC
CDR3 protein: CASSTGQVGAYEQYF

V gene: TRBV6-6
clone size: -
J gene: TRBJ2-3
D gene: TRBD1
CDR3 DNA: TGTGCCAGCAGGGGAGGGGACAGGGCTACCGATACGCAGTATTTT
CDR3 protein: CASRGGDRATDTQYF

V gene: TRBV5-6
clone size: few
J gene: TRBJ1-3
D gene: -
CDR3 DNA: TGTGCCAGCAGCTTGCTGCGAGACTCTGGAAACACCATATATTTT
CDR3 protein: CASSLLRDSGNTIYF

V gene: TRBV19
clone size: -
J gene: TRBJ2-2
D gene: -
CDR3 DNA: TGTGCCAGTAGACTAGCCGCGAACACCGGGGAGCTGTTTTTT
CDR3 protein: CASRLAANTGELFF

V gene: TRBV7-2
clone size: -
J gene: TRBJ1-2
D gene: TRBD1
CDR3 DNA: TGTGCCAGCAGCTCAGGGACAGGGGATGGCTACACCTTC
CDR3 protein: CASSSGTGDGYTF

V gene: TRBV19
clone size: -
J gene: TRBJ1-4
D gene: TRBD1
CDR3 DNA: TGTGCCAGTTCAGACAGGGGATCAGCAACTAATGAAAAACTGTTTTTT
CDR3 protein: CASSDRGSATNEKLFF

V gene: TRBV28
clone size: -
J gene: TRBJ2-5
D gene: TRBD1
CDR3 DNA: TGTGCCAGCAGTGGGGCAGGGGGTACCCAAGAGACCCAGTACTTC
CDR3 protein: CASSGAGGTQETQYF

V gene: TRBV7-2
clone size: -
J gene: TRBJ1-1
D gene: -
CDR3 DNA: TGTGCCAGCAGCCCTACAATAGGCAGGCTGAACACTGAAGCTTTCTTT
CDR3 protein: CASSPTIGRLNTEAFF

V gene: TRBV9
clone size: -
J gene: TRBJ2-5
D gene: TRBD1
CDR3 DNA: TGTGCCAGCAGCGCGGGACAGCAAGAGACCCAGTACTTC
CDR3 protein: CASSAGQQETQYF

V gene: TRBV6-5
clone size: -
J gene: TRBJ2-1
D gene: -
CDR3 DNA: TGTGCCAGCAAACCTAAGAATGAGAATGAGCAGTTCTTC
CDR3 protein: CASKPKNENEQFF

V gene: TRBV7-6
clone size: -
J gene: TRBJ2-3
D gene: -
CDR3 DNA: TGTGCCAGCAGCTTAGGACCGCCCGGGGATACGCAGTATTTT
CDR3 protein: CASSLGPPGDTQYF

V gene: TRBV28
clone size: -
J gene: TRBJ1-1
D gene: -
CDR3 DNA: TGTGCCAGCAGTTTCGTGGGGCCGAACACTGAAGCTTTCTTT
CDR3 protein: CASSFVGPNTEAFF

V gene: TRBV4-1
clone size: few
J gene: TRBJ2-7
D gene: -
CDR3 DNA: TGCGCCAGCAGCCTAGTACAGGGCCCCTACGAGCAGTACTTC
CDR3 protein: CASSLVQGPYEQYF

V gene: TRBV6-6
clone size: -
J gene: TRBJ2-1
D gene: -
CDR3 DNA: TGTGCCAGTTCACTGAGGTCCTACAATGAGCAGTTCTTC
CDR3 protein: CASSLRSYNEQFF

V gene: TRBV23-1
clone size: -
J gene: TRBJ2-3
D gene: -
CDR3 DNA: TGCGCCAGCAGGCGGGGGCCCACAGATACGCAGTATTTT
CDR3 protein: CASRRGPTDTQYF

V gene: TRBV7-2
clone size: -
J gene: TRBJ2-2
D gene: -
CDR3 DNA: TGTGCCAGCAGCTTGCACGCCGGGGGCACCGGGGAGCTGTTTTTT
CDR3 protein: CASSLHAGGTGELFF

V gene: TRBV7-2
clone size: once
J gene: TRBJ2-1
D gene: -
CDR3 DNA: TGTGCCAGCAGCTTAGGTGGGGCAGACTACAATGAGCAGTTCTTC
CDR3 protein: CASSLGGADYNEQFF

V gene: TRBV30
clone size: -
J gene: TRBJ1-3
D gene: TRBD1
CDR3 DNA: TGTGCCTGGGACAGGGGGTTCGGAAACACCATATATTTT
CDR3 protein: CAWDRGFGNTIYF

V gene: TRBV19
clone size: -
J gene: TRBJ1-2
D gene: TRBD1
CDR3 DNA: TGTGCCAGTAAGTCAGGGCAGGGGGTGTACTATGGCTACACCTTC
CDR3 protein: CASKSGQGVYYGYTF

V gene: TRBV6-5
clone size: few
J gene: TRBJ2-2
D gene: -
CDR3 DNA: TGTGCCAGCAGTCGAAACAGGGACACCGGGGAGCTGTTTTTT
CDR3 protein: CASSRNRDTGELFF

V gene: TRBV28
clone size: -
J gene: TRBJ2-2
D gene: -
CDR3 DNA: TGTGCCAGCAGTTTATCCGGGGGGCTCGGATCCCTTGACGGGGAGCTGTTTTTT
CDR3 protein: CASSLSGGLGSLDGELFF

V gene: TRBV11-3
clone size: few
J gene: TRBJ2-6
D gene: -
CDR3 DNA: TGTGCCAGCAGTGAGACAGGAACTGGGGCCAACGTCCTGACTTTC
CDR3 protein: CASSETGTGANVLTF

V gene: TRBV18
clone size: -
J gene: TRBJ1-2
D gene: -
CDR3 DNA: TGTGCCAGCTCACCTCTGGACAGACCTAACTATGGCTACACCTTC
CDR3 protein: CASSPLDRPNYGYTF

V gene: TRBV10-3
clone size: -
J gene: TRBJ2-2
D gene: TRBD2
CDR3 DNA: TGTGCCACGGAAGGGGGACTAGCGGGAGGGCCGGTCGGGGAGCTGTTTTTT
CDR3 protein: CATEGGLAGGPVGELFF

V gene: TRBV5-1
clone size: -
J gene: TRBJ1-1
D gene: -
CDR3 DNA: TGCGCCAGCAGCGCGGACAGGAACACTGAAGCTTTCTTT
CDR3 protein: CASSADRNTEAFF

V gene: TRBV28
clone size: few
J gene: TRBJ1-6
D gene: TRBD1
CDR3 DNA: TGTGCCAGCAGTTTACCGGGACAGGCGGATTCACCCCTCCACTTT
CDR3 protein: CASSLPGQADSPLHF

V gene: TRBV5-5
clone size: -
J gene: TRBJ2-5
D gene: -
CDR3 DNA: TGTGCCAGCAGCCCGGGACACGTAAAAGAGACCCAGTACTTC
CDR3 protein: CASSPGHVKETQYF

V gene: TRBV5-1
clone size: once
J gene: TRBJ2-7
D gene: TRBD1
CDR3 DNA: TGCGCCAGCAGCTTGGCTACGACAGGGAACCCCTACGAGCAGTACTTC
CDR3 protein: CASSLATTGNPYEQYF

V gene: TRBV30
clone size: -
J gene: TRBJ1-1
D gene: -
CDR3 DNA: TGTGCCTGGAGTTTTCGACCGAGCGGAGCTTTCTTT
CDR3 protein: CAWSFRPSGAFF

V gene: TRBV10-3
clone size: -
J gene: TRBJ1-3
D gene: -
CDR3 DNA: TGTGCCATCAGTGAGTCGATGTTCCGACAAGCCTCTGGAAACACCATATATTTT
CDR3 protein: CAISESMFRQASGNTIYF

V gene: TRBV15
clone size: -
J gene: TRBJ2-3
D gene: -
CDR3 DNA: TGTGCCACCAGCAGGCGAGGATTAGGGGGTGCAGATACGCAGTATTTT
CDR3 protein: CATSRRGLGGADTQYF

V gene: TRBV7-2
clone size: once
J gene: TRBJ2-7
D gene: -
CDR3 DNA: TGTGCCAGCAGCTTAGGGCTAGCTTCCGGCGAGCAGTACTTC
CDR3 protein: CASSLGLASGEQYF

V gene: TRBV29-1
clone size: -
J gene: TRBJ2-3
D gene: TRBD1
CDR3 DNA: TGCAGCGTCGGGACAGCTAGCACAGATACGCAGTATTTT
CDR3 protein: CSVGTASTDTQYF

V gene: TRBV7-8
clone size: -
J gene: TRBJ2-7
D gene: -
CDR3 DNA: TGTGCCAGCAGCTTAGCTCCCACAGGGTCCTACGAGCAGTACTTC
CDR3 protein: CASSLAPTGSYEQYF